Each of the 14 T cell receptor beta chains below was sequenced from the same sample in a study of CD4 and CD8 cells across lung adenocarcinoma regions. Via MiXCR, TCRdb re-called the PCR reads, giving one row per CDR3 protein. The data contain about 25,000 distinct CDR3 sequences, about half of them singletons. The sequenced sample was CD8+ T cells from the center of a lung tumor. These TCRs come from a male donor with lung adenocarcinoma. The CD4 and CD8 labels of this study may be unreliable.

Notes on this clonotype: One end of the junction fails to match germline, which may point to a read error. The V call is TRBV6-1, the J call TRBJ2-4; no firm D call. From germline, CDR1 is MNHNS and CDR2 SASEGT. CDR3 length equals 12 residues. In DNA form, the CDR3 reads TGTGCCAGGAGGCCAACCAAAGACATGCAGTACTTT. It encodes CARRPTKDMQYF.

To note about this clonotype: Sequence at one end of the junction differs from germline and may be a read error. CDR3 residues: CASSTQVGIGGRLTDTQYF. In DNA form, the CDR3 reads TGTGCCAGCAGTACCCAAGTGGGGATAGGGGGACGGCTCACAGATACCCAGTATTTC. The chain employs TRBV27 and TRBJ2-3, with a weak D call TRBD1 (6 bases). The germline V gene has CDR1 MNHEY and CDR2 SMNVEV (reference sequence). This CDR3 comprises 19 residues.

This clonotype was detected many times. J is TRBJ2-2 and V is TRBV6-1; 14 nucleotides line up with TRBD2. Germline V CDR1 and CDR2: MNHNS, SASEGT. J lost 8 bases, V lost 6 bases, and 8 bases had no gene match. The CDR3 consists of 16 residues. CDR3 residues: CASSALGTSGSGELFF. The CDR3 coding sequence is TGTGCCAGCAGCGCGCTTGGGACTAGCGGGAGTGGGGAGCTGTTTTTT.

CDR3 coding DNA: TGTGCCAGCTCACCTCCGGGACCACCCTACGAGCAGTACTTC. Residues: CASSPPGPPYEQYF. The V and J genes are TRBV18 and TRBJ2-1, with D tentatively TRBD1 or TRBD2 (5 bases each). TRBJ2-7 explains the end of the DNA better; the J call may be wrong. Germline CDR1 reads KGHSH; CDR2 reads LQKENI. The CDR3 consists of 14 residues.

This chain connects TRBV11-2 to TRBJ2-4; D tentatively reads TRBD1 or TRBD2 (5 bases each). V shed 5 bases and J shed 10 bases, with 27 bases lying between them. The CDR3 sequence is 17 residues long. Germline CDR1 and CDR2: SGHAT and FQNNGV. DNA of the CDR3: TGTGCCAGCAGCCATACCCCGGGGCAGGGAAAAGCAGATATTCAGTACTTC. This codes for CASSHTPGQGKADIQYF.

This clonotype was observed a few times. V and J are TRBV6-1 and TRBJ1-1; no clear D. Germline V lookup: CDR1 MNHNS, CDR2 SASEGT. Between the trimmed V and J ends, which lost 5 bases and 11 bases, there was a span of 15 bases. The CDR3 consists of 12 residues. The CDR3 reads CASSIRISEAFF. The DNA of the CDR3 is TGTGCCAGCAGTATAAGGATCAGCGAGGCTTTCTTT.

Note on this clonotype: One end of the junction is discordant with germline, which a read error may explain. V is TRBV5-1 and J is TRBJ2-4; D is possibly TRBD1 or TRBD2 (5 bases each). Germline V gives CDR1 SGHRS, CDR2 YFSETQ. The CDR3 loop spans 16 amino acids. In nucleotides, the CDR3 is TGCGCCAGCAGCCCAACGGGGCTGGGAGCCAAAGACATTCAGTACTTC. Protein: CASSPTGLGAKDIQYF.

The rearrangement uses TRBV6-5 and TRBJ2-3; possible D gene TRBD1, 6 bases. The assigned J gene may be wrong: the sequence end matches TRBJ2-2 better. The CDR3 loop spans 15 amino acids. The germline V gene has CDR1 MNHEY and CDR2 SVGAGI. The CDR3 DNA reads as TGTGCCAGCAGTTACGAGGGTGCGAGCACAGGGACGCTGTTTTTT. It encodes CASSYEGASTGTLFF.

This clonotype was seen ten or more times. This chain connects TRBV6-1 to TRBJ2-1; D not resolved. Germline loops: CDR1 MNHNS, CDR2 SASEGT. Trimming cost V 6 bases and J 0 bases, with 9 bases left between them. The CDR3 is made up of 14 amino acids. The CDR3 DNA follows: TGTGCCAGCAGAATAATAAGCTCCTACAATGAGCAGTTCTTC. Translation gives CASRIISSYNEQFF.

This chain connects TRBV6-1 to TRBJ2-1; D may be TRBD2 (6 bases). The tail of the sequence fits TRBJ2-5 better, so the J call may be wrong. Germline CDR1 MNHNS, CDR2 SASEGT. This CDR3 has 16 residues. The CDR3: CASSDLGSAAQETQYF. The CDR3 DNA follows: TGTGCCAGCTCGGACCTCGGGAGCGCAGCTCAAGAGACCCAGTACTTC.

The chain is built from TRBV19 and TRBJ2-7; D uncertain. The CDR3 length is 13 residues. Germline V CDR1 and CDR2: LNHDA, SQIVND (reference sequence). V lost 1 base, J lost 3 bases, and 7 bases lay in between. In DNA form, the CDR3 reads TGTGCCAGTAGTATAGCAAGGGACTACGAGCAGTACTTC. It is translated as CASSIARDYEQYF.

The sample holds many counts of this clonotype. V and J are TRBV25-1 and TRBJ2-2, with 9 positions matching TRBD1. CDR1 is MGHDK and CDR2 is SYGVNS in the germline V gene. The V gene end was trimmed by 6 bases and the J gene end by 2 bases; junction bases not matched to a gene: 1. This CDR3 is 14 amino acids long. The CDR3 DNA is TGTGCCAGCAGGGACAGGGGAAACACCGGGGAGCTGTTTTTT. It encodes CASRDRGNTGELFF.

This clonotype was detected ten times or more. This chain links TRBV11-3 with TRBJ2-1; D gene unclear. Trimming removed 0 bases from V and 8 bases from J, with 5 bases in between. The CDR3 runs to 12 residues. In germline, CDR1 is SGHNT, CDR2 YENEEA. The CDR3 region is CASSLDRDEQFF. The CDR3 bases are TGTGCCAGCAGCTTAGACCGGGATGAGCAGTTCTTC.

This clonotype has a single count. Sequence at one end of the junction differs from germline and may be a read error. This chain joins TRBV6-5 and TRBJ2-1, with no clear D. Germline values: CDR1 MNHEY, CDR2 SVGAGI. The CDR3 consists of 13 residues. Here the CDR3 reads CASSYVGWDEQFF. In DNA form, the CDR3 reads TGTGCCAGCAGTTACGTCGGGTGGGATGAGCAGTTTTTC.